The rows below give T cell receptor beta chains drawn from one sample of a study of blood T cells in healthy people across ages. TCRdb re-called the 5' RACE reads through MiXCR, storing one row per CDR3 protein. This table holds approximately 490,000 distinct CDR3 sequences, less than 25% found once. This same sample was also part of a study on T cells of mothers and their children.

Source material: blood. The receptors come from a boy under 18 in good health. Each CDR3 is given with its conserved first and last residue. The order of the fields is CDR3 protein, CDR3 DNA, J gene, D gene, V gene, clone size. The D gene is left open where the match is weak. The size of a clone is reported for some rows only, either as once, few or many, or as a class for expanded clones.

CDR3aa: CASSPGAPTYEQYF
CDR3nt: TGTGCCAGCTCCCCTGGGGCTCCAACCTACGAGCAGTACTTC
j_gene: TRBJ2-7
d_gene: .
v_gene: TRBV18
abundance: .

CDR3aa: CASSQVFPADTQYF
CDR3nt: TGCGCCAGCAGCCAAGTTTTTCCGGCGGATACGCAGTATTTT
j_gene: TRBJ2-3
d_gene: .
v_gene: TRBV4-3
abundance: .

CDR3aa: CSARVPGSVQETQYF
CDR3nt: TGCAGTGCTAGAGTCCCAGGGTCGGTCCAAGAGACCCAGTACTTC
j_gene: TRBJ2-5
d_gene: .
v_gene: TRBV20-1
abundance: .

CDR3aa: CASRGLAGVRYEQYF
CDR3nt: TGTGCCAGCAGGGGACTAGCGGGGGTCCGCTACGAGCAGTACTTC
j_gene: TRBJ2-7
d_gene: TRBD2
v_gene: TRBV6-1
abundance: .

CDR3aa: CAISESGRGTDTQYF
CDR3nt: TGTGCCATCAGTGAGTCGGGGCGGGGCACAGATACGCAGTATTTT
j_gene: TRBJ2-3
d_gene: .
v_gene: TRBV10-3
abundance: .

CDR3aa: CASSLYGRSTEAFF
CDR3nt: TGTGCCAGCAGCCTCTACGGGCGGAGCACTGAAGCTTTCTTT
j_gene: TRBJ1-1
d_gene: .
v_gene: TRBV5-6
abundance: .

CDR3aa: CASSLRGFNAEAFF
CDR3nt: TGCGCCAGCAGCTTGCGGGGGTTTAACGCTGAAGCTTTCTTT
j_gene: TRBJ1-1
d_gene: .
v_gene: TRBV5-1
abundance: .

CDR3aa: CASSFYRGLETQYF
CDR3nt: TGTGCCAGCAGTTTCTACAGGGGGCTAGAGACCCAGTACTTC
j_gene: TRBJ2-5
d_gene: TRBD1
v_gene: TRBV12-3/TRBV12-4
abundance: .

CDR3aa: CASSLAPSGQGTYEQYF
CDR3nt: TGCGCCAGCAGCTTGGCACCTTCGGGACAGGGGACCTACGAGCAGTACTTC
j_gene: TRBJ2-7
d_gene: TRBD1
v_gene: TRBV5-1
abundance: .

CDR3aa: CASSAAGGPVNEQFF
CDR3nt: TGTGCCAGCAGCGCAGCGGGGGGGCCCGTCAATGAGCAGTTCTTC
j_gene: TRBJ2-1
d_gene: TRBD2
v_gene: TRBV7-3
abundance: many

CDR3aa: CASSNPGRDGYTF
CDR3nt: TGTGCCAGTAGTAACCCCGGAAGGGATGGCTACACCTTC
j_gene: TRBJ1-2
d_gene: .
v_gene: TRBV19
abundance: few

CDR3aa: CASSLGLGGVTGELFF
CDR3nt: TGCGCCAGCAGCCTCGGCCTAGGGGGGGTCACCGGGGAGCTGTTTTTT
j_gene: TRBJ2-2
d_gene: .
v_gene: TRBV4-1
abundance: .

CDR3aa: CSVEWRREGYEQFF
CDR3nt: TGCAGCGTTGAATGGCGGAGAGAGGGCTATGAGCAGTTCTTC
j_gene: TRBJ2-1
d_gene: .
v_gene: TRBV29-1
abundance: .

CDR3aa: CASSDWGSQYTF
CDR3nt: TGTGCCAGCAGTGATTGGGGGTCCCAATACACCTTC
j_gene: TRBJ1-2
d_gene: .
v_gene: TRBV2
abundance: .

CDR3aa: CASRDVRDSPLHF
CDR3nt: TGTGCCAGCAGGGACGTCAGGGATTCACCCCTCCACTTT
j_gene: TRBJ1-6
d_gene: .
v_gene: TRBV6-1
abundance: few

CDR3aa: CASSVEGTTTYEQYF
CDR3nt: TGTGCCAGCAGCGTAGAGGGGACAACCACCTACGAGCAGTACTTC
j_gene: TRBJ2-7
d_gene: .
v_gene: TRBV9
abundance: .

CDR3aa: CASSSWGQGPETQYF
CDR3nt: TGTGCCAGCAGCTCATGGGGACAGGGCCCCGAGACCCAGTACTTC
j_gene: TRBJ2-5
d_gene: TRBD1
v_gene: TRBV7-9
abundance: .

CDR3aa: CASSTTRRETQYF
CDR3nt: TGTGCCAGCAGCACGACTAGGCGAGAGACCCAGTACTTC
j_gene: TRBJ2-5
d_gene: .
v_gene: TRBV7-3
abundance: few

CDR3aa: CASSPAGSLTDTQYF
CDR3nt: TGTGCCAGCAGCCCAGCGGGGAGTCTTACAGATACGCAGTATTTT
j_gene: TRBJ2-3
d_gene: TRBD2
v_gene: TRBV7-9
abundance: .

CDR3aa: CASSLADPYEQYF
CDR3nt: TGTGCCAGCAGCTTAGCTGACCCCTACGAGCAGTACTTC
j_gene: TRBJ2-7
d_gene: .
v_gene: TRBV7-9
abundance: .

CDR3aa: CASTSRGTDTQYF
CDR3nt: TGTGCCAGCACATCCAGGGGCACAGATACGCAGTATTTT
j_gene: TRBJ2-3
d_gene: .
v_gene: TRBV12-3/TRBV12-4
abundance: once

CDR3aa: CASSLDQETQYF
CDR3nt: TGCGCCAGCAGCTTGGACCAAGAGACCCAGTACTTC
j_gene: TRBJ2-5
d_gene: .
v_gene: TRBV5-1
abundance: many

CDR3aa: CASSSMPRGHTGELFF
CDR3nt: TGTGCCAGCAGTTCCATGCCCAGGGGACACACCGGGGAGCTGTTTTTT
j_gene: TRBJ2-2
d_gene: .
v_gene: TRBV28
abundance: .

CDR3aa: CASRRPGPLYGYTF
CDR3nt: TGTGCCAGCAGACGGCCGGGTCCCCTTTATGGCTACACCTTC
j_gene: TRBJ1-2
d_gene: .
v_gene: TRBV7-2
abundance: .

CDR3aa: CATSDSTGTDTQYF
CDR3nt: TGTGCCACCAGTGATAGTACAGGCACAGATACGCAGTATTTT
j_gene: TRBJ2-3
d_gene: .
v_gene: TRBV24-1
abundance: few

CDR3aa: CASSPDYLSTDTQYF
CDR3nt: TGTGCCAGCTCTCCCGACTACCTAAGCACAGATACGCAGTATTTT
j_gene: TRBJ2-3
d_gene: .
v_gene: TRBV18
abundance: many

CDR3aa: CASSFGQAYEQYF
CDR3nt: TGTGCCAGCAGTTTCGGGCAGGCCTACGAGCAGTACTTC
j_gene: TRBJ2-7
d_gene: .
v_gene: TRBV27
abundance: few

CDR3aa: CASSPRSGGRELFF
CDR3nt: TGTGCCAGCAGCCCCCGCAGCGGGGGGCGGGAGCTGTTTTTT
j_gene: TRBJ2-2
d_gene: TRBD2
v_gene: TRBV7-3
abundance: few

CDR3aa: CASSLITGGRNEQYF
CDR3nt: TGTGCCAGCAGCTTAATCACCGGGGGGCGGAACGAGCAGTACTTC
j_gene: TRBJ2-7
d_gene: .
v_gene: TRBV7-2
abundance: few

CDR3aa: CASSLTPGMKFF
CDR3nt: TGTGCCAGCAGCTTAACTCCGGGAATGAAGTTCTTC
j_gene: TRBJ2-1
d_gene: .
v_gene: TRBV7-2
abundance: .

CDR3aa: CSVEASGRADTQYF
CDR3nt: TGCAGCGTTGAGGCTAGCGGGAGAGCAGATACGCAGTATTTT
j_gene: TRBJ2-3
d_gene: TRBD2
v_gene: TRBV29-1
abundance: once

CDR3aa: CASSLYRTTNEKLFF
CDR3nt: TGTGCCAGCAGTCTCTACAGGACAACTAATGAAAAACTGTTTTTT
j_gene: TRBJ1-4
d_gene: .
v_gene: TRBV28
abundance: .

CDR3aa: CSAPLVSSTGELFF
CDR3nt: TGCAGTGCCCCCTTGGTCTCGAGCACCGGGGAGCTGTTTTTT
j_gene: TRBJ2-2
d_gene: .
v_gene: TRBV20-1
abundance: .

CDR3aa: CASSFFSGASYNEQFF
CDR3nt: TGTGCCAGCAGCTTTTTTAGCGGGGCCTCCTACAATGAGCAGTTCTTC
j_gene: TRBJ2-1
d_gene: TRBD2
v_gene: TRBV7-8
abundance: .

CDR3aa: CASSLGTAFPYNEQFF
CDR3nt: TGTGCCAGCAGCCTAGGGACAGCTTTCCCCTACAATGAGCAGTTCTTC
j_gene: TRBJ2-1
d_gene: TRBD1
v_gene: TRBV2
abundance: few

CDR3aa: CASSSRGVSTDTQYF
CDR3nt: TGCGCCAGCTCCTCCAGGGGGGTTAGCACAGATACGCAGTATTTT
j_gene: TRBJ2-3
d_gene: .
v_gene: TRBV5-1
abundance: .

CDR3aa: CASSVSSGGRETQYF
CDR3nt: TGTGCCAGCAGTGTATCTAGCGGGGGACGAGAGACCCAGTACTTC
j_gene: TRBJ2-5
d_gene: TRBD2
v_gene: TRBV2
abundance: .

CDR3aa: CSARSLLEKLFF
CDR3nt: TGCAGTGCTAGATCCCTCCTTGAAAAACTGTTTTTT
j_gene: TRBJ1-4
d_gene: .
v_gene: TRBV20-1
abundance: .

CDR3aa: CSAPDRPRFHF
CDR3nt: TGCAGTGCCCCGGACAGGCCGAGGTTCCACTTC
j_gene: TRBJ2-7
d_gene: TRBD1
v_gene: TRBV20-1
abundance: many

CDR3aa: CASSQRGDRNEQFF
CDR3nt: TGTGCCAGCAGCCAGCGGGGGGACAGGAATGAGCAGTTCTTC
j_gene: TRBJ2-1
d_gene: .
v_gene: TRBV6-2/TRBV6-3
abundance: few

CDR3aa: CSAATAYNEKLFF
CDR3nt: TGCAGTGCCGCCACAGCCTATAATGAAAAACTGTTTTTT
j_gene: TRBJ1-4
d_gene: .
v_gene: TRBV20-1
abundance: .

CDR3aa: CASSAAGAKSYEQYF
CDR3nt: TGTGCCAGCAGCGCTGCGGGGGCGAAGTCCTACGAGCAGTACTTC
j_gene: TRBJ2-7
d_gene: .
v_gene: TRBV7-9
abundance: .

CDR3aa: CASSGGSGILPQETQYF
CDR3nt: TGTGCCAGCAGCGGCGGGAGTGGGATCTTGCCCCAAGAGACCCAGTACTTC
j_gene: TRBJ2-5
d_gene: TRBD2
v_gene: TRBV9
abundance: .

CDR3aa: CASSYSRGTGELFF
CDR3nt: TGTGCCAGCAGTTACAGTCGAGGCACCGGGGAGCTGTTTTTT
j_gene: TRBJ2-2
d_gene: .
v_gene: TRBV5-4
abundance: .

CDR3aa: CASSFHGGGNGYTF
CDR3nt: TGTGCCAGCAGTTTCCACGGCGGCGGGAACGGCTACACCTTC
j_gene: TRBJ1-2
d_gene: .
v_gene: TRBV27
abundance: .

CDR3aa: CASSDFLTGTGHSSSYNSPLHF
CDR3nt: TGTGCCAGCAGTGACTTTCTGACCGGGACAGGGCACTCCAGCTCCTATAATTCACCCCTCCACTTT
j_gene: TRBJ1-6
d_gene: TRBD1
v_gene: TRBV2
abundance: .

CDR3aa: CTSSFGTGAASYEQYF
CDR3nt: TGTACCAGCAGTTTCGGGACAGGGGCGGCCTCCTACGAGCAGTACTTC
j_gene: TRBJ2-7
d_gene: TRBD1
v_gene: TRBV28
abundance: .